Shown below are 21 T cell receptor beta chains from a single sample sequenced in a study of blood T cell repertoires in COVID-19. Generated by immunoSEQ multiplex PCR, the TCRdb table keeps only in-frame clones and is missing some. The table includes 180,000 or so clones, over 75% detected once. Sequenced material: peripheral blood. The origin of the receptors is a man between 60 and 70 years old who had recovered from COVID-19.

The chain combines TRBV3-1 (or the pseudogene TRBV3-2) with TRBJ1-4; possibly TRBD1 for D (6 bases). This CDR3 is 15 amino acids long. V lost 0 bases, J lost 8 bases, and 13 bases lay in between. Germline V gene data show CDR1 as LGHDT and CDR2 as YNNKEL (reference sequence). The CDR3 loop reads CASSQELRQDEKLFF. The CDR3 DNA sequence: TGTGCCAGCAGCCAAGAGCTCAGACAGGACGAAAAACTGTTTTTT.

CDR3 nucleotides: TGTGCCAGCAGCGCGAGGGACAGCTCCTACAATGAGCAGTTCTTC. Translating it yields CASSARDSSYNEQFF. This chain joins TRBV9 and TRBJ2-1, with TRBD1 matching over 7 bases. With V trimmed by 3 bases and J by 0 bases, 3 bases remained unmatched. This CDR3 region has 15 residues. Germline values: CDR1 SGDLS, CDR2 YYNGEE.

The gene calls are TRBV7-2 and TRBJ2-1; 8 bases fit TRBD2. CDR1 SGHTA and CDR2 FQGNSA come from the germline V gene. This CDR3 is 13 amino acids long. J lost 9 bases, V lost 3 bases, and 4 bases had no gene match. The CDR3 region is CASSLGLVAEQFF. CDR3 nucleotide sequence: TGTGCCAGCAGCTTGGGACTAGTTGCTGAGCAGTTCTTC.

The chain has TRBV9 and TRBJ2-2; a weak D match, TRBD2 (6 bases). CDR3 size: 15 residues. V dropped 0 bases and J dropped 9 bases, with 15 bases sitting between them. The germline V gene encodes CDR1 SGDLS and CDR2 YYNGEE. CDR3 DNA sequence: TGTGCCAGCAGCGTAGCTACCGCGGGGCGCCGGGAGCTGTTTTTT. As protein: CASSVATAGRRELFF. Filled out from reference TRBV9 and TRBJ2-2, the complete variable domain reads DSGVTQTPKHLITATGQRVTLRCSPRSGDLSVYWYQQSLDQGLQFLIQYYNGEERAKGNILERFSAQQFPDLHSELNLSSLELGDSALYFCASSVATAGRRELFFGEGSRLTVL.

The chain employs TRBV7-9 and TRBJ1-3, with TRBD1 as a possible D gene (5 bases). The CDR3 has 15 residues. V was pared by 3 bases and J by 0 bases, with 9 bases between. CDR1 SEHNR and CDR2 FQNEAQ come from the germline V gene (reference sequence). Here the CDR3 reads CASSLGGNSGNTIYF. The CDR3 DNA reads TGTGCCAGCAGCTTGGGGGGAAACTCTGGAAACACCATATATTTT.

The rearrangement uses TRBV4-2 and TRBJ1-2, with 7 bases that match TRBD1. There are 17 residues in the CDR3. The V and J ends lost 0 bases and 4 bases, in that order; junction bases with no gene match: 11. Germline V gives CDR1 LGHNA, CDR2 YNFKEQ. Here the CDR3 DNA reads TGTGCCAGCAGCCAAGAATTAGAGACAGGGAGGACCTATGGCTACACCTTC. This codes for CASSQELETGRTYGYTF.

The chain links TRBV6-5 to TRBJ2-7; 13 nucleotides line up with TRBD2. V was clipped by 6 bases and J by 4 bases; unmatched bases: 3. CDR3 length: 14 amino acids. Per the germline V gene, CDR1 is MNHEY and CDR2 is SVGAGI. CDR3 protein: CASRQTSGGYEQYF. The DNA of the CDR3 is TGTGCCAGCAGACAGACTAGCGGGGGGTACGAGCAGTACTTC.

This clone was counted once. CDR3 in amino acids: CASSYAQGTEAFF. CDR3 in DNA: TGTGCCAGCAGTTACGCCCAGGGCACTGAAGCTTTCTTT. The chain couples TRBV2 to TRBJ1-1; possible D gene TRBD1, 5 bases. V was shortened by 5 bases and J by 4 bases, with 11 bases between the two germline ends. CDR3 length: 13 amino acids. From germline, CDR1 is SNHLY and CDR2 FYNNEI.

The gene calls are TRBV18 and TRBJ2-1, with D maybe TRBD2 (7 bases). The CDR3 loop spans 15 amino acids. Germline V gene sequence: CDR1 KGHSH, CDR2 LQKENI. V was pared by 6 bases and J by 3 bases, with 15 bases between. The CDR3 spells CASSRRGGDYNEQFF. Here the CDR3 DNA reads TGTGCCAGCTCCCGAAGAGGGGGGGACTACAATGAGCAGTTCTTC.

This sequence joins TRBV28 and TRBJ1-1; TRBD1 is a possible D gene (6 bases). Trimming pared 7 bases from V and 3 bases from J, leaving 12 bases between. The CDR3 runs 13 residues. Per germline, CDR1 MDHEN and CDR2 SYDVKM. CDR3 sequence: CASKEGGDTEAFF. CDR3 coding DNA: TGTGCCAGCAAAGAGGGGGGGGACACTGAAGCTTTCTTT.

V is TRBV19 and J is TRBJ1-2; no firm D call. V dropped 0 bases and J dropped 2 bases, with 4 bases sitting between them. CDR3 length: 13 residues. Germline values: CDR1 LNHDA, CDR2 SQIVND (reference sequence). In DNA, the CDR3 is TGTGCCAGTAGTATAGACGAGAACTATGGCTACACCTTC. Protein sequence: CASSIDENYGYTF.

V and J are TRBV4-2 and TRBJ2-1; D may be TRBD1 (6 bases). The V gene's germline CDR1 is LGHNA and CDR2 YNFKEQ. Trimming took off 0 bases at V and 5 bases at J, with 11 bases between the two ends. The CDR3 loop spans 15 amino acids. The CDR3 DNA reads TGTGCCAGCAGCCAAGATCTCTGGGGGCACAATGAGCAGTTCTTC. Encoded protein: CASSQDLWGHNEQFF.

In DNA, the CDR3 is TGTGCCAGCAGCGTAGGAGGGACAGGAGTTAACTATGGCTACACCTTC. Its protein product is CASSVGGTGVNYGYTF. The J gene is TRBJ1-2, the V gene TRBV9, with 8 bases fitting TRBD1. With 0 bases clipped from V and 1 base from J, the junction kept 5 bases outside the gene matches. Looked up from germline, CDR1 is SGDLS and CDR2 is YYNGEE. The CDR3 spans 16 residues.

The rearrangement joins TRBV7-2 to TRBJ1-1; 7 positions match TRBD1. The J segment lost 0 bases and the V segment lost 5 bases, leaving 6 bases of the junction unmatched. The CDR3 loop spans 15 amino acids. The V gene's germline CDR1 is SGHTA and CDR2 FQGNSA. The CDR3 loop reads CASSPKTGMNTEAFF. The CDR3, as DNA: TGTGCCAGCAGCCCCAAGACAGGGATGAACACTGAAGCTTTCTTT.

The rearrangement joins TRBV3-1 (or the pseudogene TRBV3-2) to TRBJ2-3, with 7 positions matching TRBD2. The trim removed 0 bases at V and 0 bases at J, leaving 3 bases unmatched. Germline V gene data show CDR1 as LGHDT and CDR2 as YNNKEL (reference sequence). The CDR3 totals 16 residues. The CDR3 sequence is CASSQDTSASTDTQYF. The CDR3 nucleotides are TGTGCCAGCAGCCAAGATACTAGCGCGAGCACAGATACGCAGTATTTT.

CDR3 sequence (DNA): TGTGCCAGTAGTATATCCGGGACAGGGGGCTTTCAGCCCCAGCATTTT. It codes for CASSISGTGGFQPQHF. This rearrangement joins TRBV19 to TRBJ1-5; 12 nucleotides match TRBD1. V lost 2 bases, J lost 6 bases, and 5 bases stayed unmatched. Germline loops: CDR1 LNHDA, CDR2 SQIVND (reference sequence). The CDR3 covers 16 residues.

This chain connects TRBV2 to TRBJ1-2; D is unclear. In germline, CDR1 is SNHLY, CDR2 FYNNEI. The CDR3 contains 11 residues. Between the trimmed V and J ends, which lost 8 bases and 4 bases, there was a span of 8 bases. The DNA for the CDR3 is TGTGCCAGCGGGGAGCTCTATGGCTACACCTTC. The encoded protein is CASGELYGYTF.

The V call is TRBV4-3, the J call TRBJ2-1; maybe TRBD1 (5 bases). The length of the CDR3 is 14 residues. Germline V lookup: CDR1 LGHNA, CDR2 YSLEER. V was cut by 1 base and J by 6 bases, with 10 bases left in between. The CDR3 DNA reads as TGCGCCAGCAGCCAAGGGGGCCAGGGCAATGAGCAGTTCTTC. Residues: CASSQGGQGNEQFF.

The chain uses TRBV3-1 (or the pseudogene TRBV3-2) and TRBJ1-5, with D possibly matching TRBD1 (5 bases). Germline CDR1 reads LGHDT; CDR2 reads YNNKEL (reference sequence). The CDR3 spans 15 residues. Deletions cut 1 base from V and 6 bases from J, with 13 bases between. CDR3 DNA sequence: TGTGCCAGCAGCCAAGGATGGAGGGGTGCTCAGCCCCAGCATTTT. Encoded protein: CASSQGWRGAQPQHF.

The V gene is TRBV6-5, the J gene TRBJ2-5; the match to TRBD2 covers 9 bases. In germline, CDR1 is MNHEY, CDR2 SVGAGI. The CDR3 runs to 16 residues. The trim removed 2 bases at V and 5 bases at J, leaving 9 bases unmatched. The CDR3, as DNA: TGTGCCAGCAGTTACCGGGGCCTCAGCGGGGGGGAGACCCAGTACTTC. It translates to CASSYRGLSGGETQYF.

A word on this clone: The same CDR3 is also encoded by other DNA sequences in this sample. The gene calls are TRBV2 and TRBJ2-1; 9 bases line up with TRBD1. With 7 bases clipped from V and 9 bases from J, the junction kept 4 bases outside the gene matches. There are 12 residues in the CDR3. Germline CDR1 SNHLY, CDR2 FYNNEI. The CDR3 is CASKQGAGEQFF. CDR3 coding DNA: TGTGCCAGCAAACAGGGGGCTGGTGAGCAGTTCTTC.